The 8 T cell receptor beta chains in this list originate from one sample, sequenced in a study of blood T cell repertoires in COVID-19. Sequenced by immunoSEQ multiplex PCR; TCRdb stores in-frame clones only, minus some. The profile covers a few hundred thousand clones, with 88% appearing a single time and 3.5% to 4.5% taken by the ten largest. Specimen: peripheral blood. Receptor source: a man aged 60 to 75 who had recovered from COVID-19.

As DNA, the CDR3 is TGCAGCGTTGAAGGGCAGGGTTACGGCTACACCTTC. The encoded protein is CSVEGQGYGYTF. The chain employs TRBV29-1 and TRBJ1-2, with D tentatively TRBD1 (5 bases). Germline V gives CDR1 SQVTM, CDR2 ANQGSEA. The CDR3 is 12 residues long. V lost 1 base to trimming and J lost 8 bases, with 11 bases between them.

V gene TRBV19 combines with J gene TRBJ1-5; D perhaps matches TRBD1 (5 bases). Germline V gives CDR1 LNHDA, CDR2 SQIVND (reference sequence). The CDR3 is 15 residues long. V shed 7 bases and J shed 10 bases, with 23 bases lying between them. The CDR3 DNA reads TGTGCCAGTATCACTTCGGGGGGGTACAAAGGTCCCCAGCATTTT. Protein sequence: CASITSGGYKGPQHF.

The chain uses TRBV5-6 and TRBJ1-1; 7 bases map to TRBD1. Germline lookup yields CDR1 SGHDT and CDR2 YYEEEE. V lost 7 bases and J lost 7; bases outside the gene matches: 4. This CDR3 region has 11 residues. This chain's CDR3 is CASFDRDEAFF. Written as DNA, the CDR3 is TGTGCCAGCTTTGACAGGGATGAAGCTTTCTTT.

The gene calls are TRBV11-3 and TRBJ2-3; unclear D gene. Trimming removed 6 bases from V and 1 base from J, with 11 bases in between. This CDR3 region has 14 residues. CDR1 is SGHNT, CDR2 YENEEA, per germline. The CDR3 here is CASSPTAGTDTQYF. For the CDR3, the DNA is TGTGCCAGCAGTCCCACGGCGGGCACAGATACGCAGTATTTT.

The chain employs TRBV10-1 and TRBJ2-1; 12 bases align to TRBD2. Trimming removed 4 bases from V and 8 bases from J; junction bases left unmatched: 15. This CDR3 contains 18 residues. CDR1 is WNHNN and CDR2 is SYGVQD in the germline V gene (reference sequence). CDR3 nucleotide sequence: TGCGCCAGCAGTGCCCCCCGGACTAGCGGGGTGAGGCGGGATGAGCAGTTCTTC. Its protein is CASSAPRTSGVRRDEQFF.

The rearrangement uses TRBV4-2 and TRBJ2-1, with 7 bases matching TRBD2. CDR1 and CDR2 (germline): LGHNA, YNFKEQ. The CDR3 contains 17 residues. The V segment lost 2 bases and the J segment 2 bases; nucleotides outside the gene matches: 9. This CDR3 is CASSQIAGGTTYNEQFF. The CDR3 DNA follows: TGTGCCAGCAGCCAAATCGCCGGGGGGACCACCTACAATGAGCAGTTCTTC.

V and J are TRBV2 and TRBJ1-2; 10 nucleotides align to TRBD1. Germline CDR1 SNHLY, CDR2 FYNNEI. This CDR3 has 13 amino acids. The V and J ends lost 8 bases and 5 bases, in that order; junction bases with no gene match: 5. This CDR3 is CASRQGAGYGYTF. The CDR3 DNA sequence: TGTGCCAGCCGACAGGGGGCAGGGTATGGCTACACCTTC.

To note about this clone: Other nucleotide sequences from this sample produce the same CDR3. The chain couples TRBV4-2 to TRBJ2-2; D unclear. This CDR3 spans 14 amino acids. The V gene's germline CDR1 is LGHNA and CDR2 YNFKEQ. V dropped 0 bases and J dropped 2 bases, with 4 bases sitting between them. CDR3 in amino acids: CASSQDGNTGELFF. CDR3 bases: TGTGCCAGCAGCCAAGACGGTAACACCGGGGAGCTGTTTTTT.